The rows below give T cell receptor beta chains drawn from one sample of a study of cytomegalovirus exposure and HLA in healthy donors. Only in-frame clones appear in the TCRdb table, and some are missing; sequencing was by immunoSEQ multiplex PCR. The repertoire has about 110,000 clones, approximately 70% of them found once; the top ten carry 8.4%. The sample taken for sequencing was PBMCs. The receptors shown here come from a man aged 35 to 55 in good health and CMV-seronegative. Both conserved end residues are part of each CDR3. Fields, in order: V gene, J gene, clone size, CDR3 protein. Rows may omit the clone size; those that give it use once, few, many or a size class.

TRBV6-6	TRBJ2-5	many	CASTLAGTKETQYF
TRBV19	TRBJ2-1	few	CASSPKAGGLSEQFF
TRBV27	TRBJ2-3	.	CASSGIAGGGTDTQYF
TRBV6-5	TRBJ1-2	few	CASSPGAGYTF
TRBV6-1	TRBJ2-5	.	CASSERTSGMETQYF
TRBV27	TRBJ2-3	.	CATGEVADTQYF
TRBV18	TRBJ2-7	.	CASSPPTGGGEQYF
TRBV5-4	TRBJ2-7	.	CASSHPGRRSYEQYF
TRBV4-1	TRBJ1-6	.	CASSPSVDSPLHF
TRBV18	TRBJ1-4	.	CASSRTANEKLFF
TRBV4-1	TRBJ1-2	.	CASSQEAGTFYGYTF
TRBV4-3	TRBJ2-6	medium-sized	CASSQDGDTSGANVLTF
TRBV10-3	TRBJ1-1	.	CAISYSHRVVNTEAFF
TRBV19	TRBJ2-3	.	CASSIKRGGRDTQYF
TRBV12-5	TRBJ2-5	.	CASGPSGGTQYF
TRBV5-1	TRBJ2-1	.	CASSLGLQGLEYNEQFF
TRBV6-5	TRBJ2-5	.	CASAGGPLETQYF
TRBV2	TRBJ2-1	.	CASSDTRSIYNEQFF
TRBV4-1	TRBJ2-1	few	CASSQDHRWAYNEQFF
TRBV21-1	TRBJ1-5	.	CASSKTLALGNQPQHF
TRBV27	TRBJ1-1	few	CASSSTGKEAFF
TRBV25-1	TRBJ2-5	.	CASSEYGRGDQETQYF
TRBV4-3	TRBJ2-2	.	CASSQDPYLAGGTNTGELFF
TRBV4-1	TRBJ2-2	.	CASSQGVTGELFF
TRBV2	TRBJ1-4	.	CASSGQALSYEKLFF
TRBV19	TRBJ2-2	.	CASMRTPNTGELFF
TRBV7-6	TRBJ1-5	few	CASSLAPGWAQPQHF
TRBV7-2	TRBJ2-3	.	CASSLASLFNFSTDTQYF
TRBV7-9	TRBJ2-7	.	CASSLEGTGPEQYF
TRBV6-5	TRBJ2-7	medium-sized	CASKRGGENYEQYF
TRBV9	TRBJ2-5	few	CASSAHPGLETQYF
TRBV9	TRBJ2-1	few	CASSAWRNNEQFF
TRBV7-2	TRBJ1-1	.	CASSLDYTEAFF
TRBV27	TRBJ2-1	.	CASSLQRGRGNEQFF
TRBV4-2	TRBJ2-1	.	CASSQDPGGSYNEQFF
TRBV27	TRBJ2-3	.	CASSLGTDTDTQYF
TRBV30	TRBJ2-4	.	CAWRRQLAKNIQYF
TRBV6-1	TRBJ1-3	.	CASSGRASGNTIYF
TRBV5-6	TRBJ1-2	.	CASSLGQGLNYGYTF
TRBV5-5	TRBJ2-7	.	CASSLQGWSYEQYF
TRBV7-3	TRBJ2-5	.	CASSLTGRYQETQYF
TRBV4-3	TRBJ1-2	.	CASSQVATGPYGYTF
TRBV7-6	TRBJ1-1	.	CASSLGSAEEGAFF
TRBV9	TRBJ2-2	.	CASSGGPPTSGHNTGELFF
TRBV27	TRBJ1-1	.	CASSSDRGYTEAFF
TRBV21-1	TRBJ2-1	.	CASTSTGGRNNEQFF
TRBV10-3	TRBJ1-6	once	CAISGTMGGVDSPLHF
TRBV29-1	TRBJ2-2	once	CSARTGGTGELFF
TRBV28	TRBJ1-5	.	CASSFPEYQPQHF
TRBV6-1	TRBJ2-7	.	CASKGGTRSYEQYF
TRBV9	TRBJ2-7	.	CASSVGGQGAYEQYF
TRBV11-2	TRBJ1-2	.	CASSSLVRETVNYGYTF
TRBV6-5	TRBJ2-5	.	CASSYSTSGSQTQYF
TRBV7-9	TRBJ2-6	few	CASSQQRGTGANVLTF
TRBV5-4	TRBJ2-7	.	CASSPGTGETYEQYF
TRBV7-8	TRBJ1-5	.	CASSLKQGQPQHF
TRBV5-5	TRBJ1-5	.	CASSSTATSNQPQHF
TRBV5-1	TRBJ1-4	few	CASSWGKGGNEKLFF
TRBV7-9	TRBJ1-1	.	CASTQLQENTEAFF